This T cell receptor beta chain emerged from a study of TIL therapy for anti-PD-1-resistant metastatic lung cancer. The time point was: pre-treatment sample, taken before nivolumab and TIL therapy. Sequencing used immunoSEQ v3. TCRdb's table, derived via immunoSEQ multiplex PCR, lists solely in-frame clones and lacks some. This sample has 15,000 to 20,000 clones, with under 90% found just once. Findings and limits, study-wide: TIL clonotype persistence in blood showed no apparent association with response.

This CDR3 comprises 14 residues. CDR1 is LGHNA, CDR2 YNFKEQ, per germline. Trimming stripped 7 bases from V and 0 bases from J, with 12 bases between. Details on this clone: What it binds is not known.

This receptor was taken from a person aged 25 to 80 with non-small cell lung cancer. Sequenced material: blood, taken at baseline. This chain joins TRBV4-2 and TRBJ1-1, with D perhaps TRBD1 (5 bases). CDR3 residues: CASTAGTLNTEAFF. The CDR3 DNA follows: TGTGCCAGCACGGCCGGGACCCTGAACACTGAAGCTTTCTTT.